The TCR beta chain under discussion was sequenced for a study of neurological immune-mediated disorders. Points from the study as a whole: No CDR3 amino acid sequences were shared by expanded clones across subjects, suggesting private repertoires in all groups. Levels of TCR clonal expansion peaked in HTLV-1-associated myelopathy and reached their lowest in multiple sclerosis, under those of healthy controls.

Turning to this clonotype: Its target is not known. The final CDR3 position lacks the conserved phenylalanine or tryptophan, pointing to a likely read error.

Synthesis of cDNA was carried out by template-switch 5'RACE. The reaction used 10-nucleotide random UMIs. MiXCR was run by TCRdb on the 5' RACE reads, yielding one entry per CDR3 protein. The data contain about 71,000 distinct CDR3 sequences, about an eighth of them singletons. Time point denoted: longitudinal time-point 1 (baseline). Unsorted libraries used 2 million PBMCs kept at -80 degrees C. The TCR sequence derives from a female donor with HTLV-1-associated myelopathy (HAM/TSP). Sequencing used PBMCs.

The DNA of the CDR3 is TGCGCCAGCCGCCGGGACAGAGATTCACCCCTCCACGTT. It yields the protein CASRRDRDSPLHV. The chain is built from TRBV5-1 and TRBJ1-6; TRBD1 agrees at 7 bases. V shed 7 bases and J 8 bases; nucleotides not matched to a gene: 6. Looked up from germline, CDR1 is SGHRS and CDR2 is YFSETQ. This CDR3 is built from 13 residues.